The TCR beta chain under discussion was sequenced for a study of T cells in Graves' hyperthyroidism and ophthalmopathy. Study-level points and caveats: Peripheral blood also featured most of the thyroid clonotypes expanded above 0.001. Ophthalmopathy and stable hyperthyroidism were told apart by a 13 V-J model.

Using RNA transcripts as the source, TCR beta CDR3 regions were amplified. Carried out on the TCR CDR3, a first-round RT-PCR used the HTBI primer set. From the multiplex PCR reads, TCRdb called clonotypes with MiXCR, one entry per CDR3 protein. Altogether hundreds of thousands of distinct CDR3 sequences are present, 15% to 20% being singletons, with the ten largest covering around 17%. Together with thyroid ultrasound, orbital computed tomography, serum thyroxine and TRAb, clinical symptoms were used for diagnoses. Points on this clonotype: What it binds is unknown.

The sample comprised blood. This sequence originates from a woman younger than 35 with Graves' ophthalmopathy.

In DNA, the CDR3 is TGTGCCAGCAGTCAAACCGGGACAGGGGCCGAAAAACTGTTTTTT. This sequence encodes CASSQTGTGAEKLFF. The rearrangement joins TRBV3-1 to TRBJ1-4; 10 bases are a match to TRBD1. The germline CDR1 and CDR2 sequences are LGHDT and YNNKEL (reference sequence). The CDR3 is 15 amino acids. V lost 6 bases and J lost 8; bases outside the gene matches: 9.